The present entry profiles one TCR beta chain with its context. Antigen: not known. An immunoSEQ assay, version v3.0, was performed at survey level. Each sample had sequencing targeting about 40,000-50,000 T-cell genomes. Produced via immunoSEQ multiplex PCR; TCRdb's table is partial and in-frame only. Found here are approximately 36,000 clones, approximately 80% of them singletons; the top ten hold about 6%. This specimen comes from a study of long-term antiretroviral therapy in people with HIV. Study-wide results and limits: Pre-ART clonal expansions dominated every time point's repertoire.

At least one PBMC sample before ART and at least two after were required. Each HIV participant was treated in the United States. Trimming cost V 8 bases and J 1 base, with 5 bases left between them. Germline lookup yields CDR1 MNHEY and CDR2 SMNVEV (reference sequence). There are 11 residues in the CDR3. The sequencing here drew on unsorted PBMCs, taken 0.6 years after starting antiretroviral therapy. J is TRBJ1-1 and V is TRBV27; weak D call: TRBD1 (5 bases). The sequence derives from a man younger than 35 with HIV. Here the CDR3 reads CASGQNTEAFF. The DNA of the CDR3 is TGTGCCAGCGGACAGAACACTGAAGCTTTCTTT.